The sequence of this T cell receptor (beta chain) was determined in a study of shared clonotypes between healthy human individuals. Study at large: The plates for each donor numbered three CD4 naive, three CD4 memory, two CD8 naive and one CD8 memory. Study findings and constraints: Despite large depth, rarefaction showed incomplete sorted-subset sequencing. Richness estimates generally favored naive over memory subsets.

Regarding this clone: The antigen remains unidentified.

Each subset's genomic DNA was split evenly across several immunoSEQ plates. Measured with immunoSEQ multiplex PCR; TCRdb has only the in-frame clones, and not every one. The sample has 2 million to 2.5 million clones; roughly 91% are singletons. It was CD45RO-negative cells, positively selected for CCR7, that made up naive CD8 cells, with terminally differentiated effector memory CD45RA+ cells excluded. Per the germline V gene, CDR1 is ENHRY and CDR2 is SYGVKD. CDR3 length: 17 residues. V gave up 6 bases and J gave up 1 base; unmatched junction bases: 10. The sequenced material came from naive CD8+ T cells from PBMCs. The receptor was isolated from a man between 18 and 35 years old in good health. Some clones in this sample may be carry-over from other donors' samples. The V and J genes are TRBV10-3 and TRBJ1-1; TRBD1 matches at 11 bases. CDR3 sequence reads: CAISITAGTGGNTEAFF. The CDR3 bases are TGTGCCATCAGCATCACCGCCGGGACAGGGGGGAACACTGAAGCTTTCTTT.